This T cell receptor (beta chain) was sequenced for a study of technical replicates of blood from a few donors. Sequencing used immunoSEQ multiplex PCR; TCRdb keeps in-frame clones, though not all of them. Among tens of thousands of clones listed, roughly 93% were seen once. This clone was seen once. V dropped 4 bases and J dropped 4 bases, with 9 bases sitting between them. The CDR3 contains 13 residues. Germline V lookup: CDR1 LNHDA, CDR2 SQIVND (reference sequence). This rearrangement joins TRBV19 to TRBJ2-3, with D possibly TRBD1 on 6 matching bases. Sequenced sample: T cells isolated from PBMCs. This TCR was recovered from a human donor in good health. This chain's CDR3 is CASSNRDADTQYF. In DNA form, the CDR3 reads TGTGCCAGTAGTAACAGGGACGCAGATACGCAGTATTTT.